This is a list of T cell receptor beta chains from one sample in a study of shared clonotypes between healthy human individuals. The table came from immunoSEQ multiplex PCR; TCRdb's copy has only in-frame clones and leaves some out. Of about 640,000 clones listed, 55% to 75% are singletons. Sequenced material: memory CD4+ T cells sorted from blood. The source of these receptors is a woman between 25 and 40 years old in good health. Both conserved end residues are part of each CDR3. Each record gives: clone size, J gene, D gene, V gene, CDR3 protein, CDR3 DNA. D genes are given only for firm matches. Size is stated for part of the rows, as once, few or many counts, or as a class when the clone is expanded.

>few|TRBJ2-7|-|TRBV25-1
CASSNRGSYEQYF
TGTGCCAGCAGTAATAGGGGTAGCTACGAGCAGTACTTC
>-|TRBJ1-5|TRBD1|TRBV28
CASSLWKSRGPLGNQPQHF
TGTGCCAGCAGTTTATGGAAATCCAGGGGGCCGTTGGGCAATCAGCCCCAGCATTTT
>-|TRBJ2-3|TRBD1|TRBV13
CASTTGADTQYF
TGTGCCAGCACAACAGGGGCAGATACGCAGTATTTT
>-|TRBJ1-1|TRBD1|TRBV27
CASSTRQGRTEAFF
TGTGCCAGCAGTACTAGACAGGGAAGGACTGAAGCTTTCTTT
>-|TRBJ1-3|-|TRBV7-8
CASSPDNFGNTIYF
TGTGCCAGCAGCCCAGACAATTTTGGAAACACCATATATTTT
>-|TRBJ2-7|-|TRBV10-2
CATSEGGTYEQYF
TGCGCCACCTCCGAGGGAGGAACCTACGAGCAGTACTTC
>few|TRBJ2-1|TRBD2|TRBV27
CASQGAGVGEDEQFF
TGTGCCAGCCAAGGAGCGGGAGTTGGGGAGGATGAGCAGTTCTTC
>-|TRBJ1-5|-|TRBV28
CASTPSLGNQPQHF
TGTGCCAGCACTCCATCCCTTGGCAATCAGCCCCAGCATTTT
>-|TRBJ2-7|TRBD2|TRBV6-1
CASSVTSGLSYEQYF
TGTGCCAGCAGTGTGACTAGCGGACTCTCCTACGAGCAGTACTTC
>-|TRBJ2-7|-|TRBV28
CASSLLRGEQYF
TGTGCCAGCAGTTTATTGAGGGGTGAGCAGTACTTC
>once|TRBJ2-3|TRBD2|TRBV7-6
CASSLGPAGVDTQYF
TGTGCCAGCAGCTTAGGGCCAGCGGGAGTAGATACGCAGTATTTT
>many|TRBJ2-5|TRBD1|TRBV5-4
CASSPGQDFLETQYF
TGTGCCAGCAGTCCCGGACAGGATTTTTTAGAGACCCAGTACTTC
>-|TRBJ2-2|-|TRBV6-5
CASSWTRGTGELFF
TGTGCCAGCAGCTGGACCCGAGGCACCGGGGAGCTGTTTTTT
>once|TRBJ2-7|-|TRBV5-1
CASSFPAGVEGEQYF
TGCGCCAGCAGCTTCCCTGCAGGGGTAGAAGGCGAGCAGTACTTC